This TCR beta chain is from a study of blood T cell repertoires in COVID-19. The overall study: COVID-19 samples collected from the United States, Italy and Spain covered acute and convalescent phases. Sources were T cells, B-cell-depleted T cells, or PBMCs; the material itself was cDNA or gDNA.

As processed by the authors: Nucleated cell number was recorded as an estimate derived from reference gene primer amplification. TCRdb keeps only in-frame clones here, not all; method: immunoSEQ multiplex PCR. V and J calls and clone size are those listed in that table; D and trimming were worked out from the DNA. The data show some 300,000 clones, 90% seen once. Per germline, CDR1 KGHSH and CDR2 LQKENI. V was pared by 8 bases and J by 6 bases, with 12 bases of the junction left unmatched. The length of the CDR3 is 15 residues. This clonotype originated in a woman in her 40s with COVID-19, enrolled during active disease. This rearrangement joins TRBV18 to TRBJ1-2; TRBD1 aligns across 10 bases. The sequenced material came from peripheral blood. The CDR3 coding sequence is TGTGCCAGCCTTCGGCGACAGGGGGCGGATAATGGCTACACCTTC. It encodes CASLRRQGADNGYTF. Together with reference TRBV18 and TRBJ1-2, the CDR3 gives the full variable domain: NAGVMQNPRHLVRRRGQEARLRCSPMKGHSHVYWYRQLPEEGLKFMVYLQKENIIDESGMPKERFSAEFPKEGPSILRIQQVVRGDSAAYFCASLRRQGADNGYTFGSGTRLTVV.